These 17 T cell receptor beta chains share one sample of origin, sequenced in a study of shared clonotypes between healthy human individuals. Method: immunoSEQ multiplex PCR; TCRdb's copy keeps in-frame clones and lacks some. The table shows 1 million to 1.3 million clones, with around 78% occurring only once. Sequenced sample: memory CD4+ T cells from PBMCs. Subset: CD45RA-negative fraction. These receptor sequences come from a man between 18 and 29 years old in good health. Some clones in this sample may be carry-over from other donors' samples.

The V gene is TRBV18, the J gene TRBJ2-1; D uncertain. Germline V gives CDR1 KGHSH, CDR2 LQKENI. This CDR3 contains 12 residues. The germline V and J ends were trimmed by 3 bases and 6 bases, with 6 bases remaining between them. The CDR3 DNA reads as TGTGCCAGCTCACCTTCACCCAATGAGCAGTTCTTC. As protein: CASSPSPNEQFF.

The chain joins TRBV6-6 to TRBJ1-1, with D possibly TRBD1 on 5 matching bases. V dropped 11 bases and J dropped 7 bases, with 20 bases sitting between them. The germline CDR1 and CDR2 sequences are MNHNY and SVGAGI (reference sequence). This CDR3 contains 13 residues. The CDR3 sequence: CASNPDPGLEAFF. DNA of the CDR3: TGTGCCTCCAATCCTGACCCGGGGCTTGAAGCTTTCTTT.

This clone appeared a single time. The chain uses TRBV19 and TRBJ1-1; no reliable D call. Trimming removed 3 bases from V and 8 bases from J, with 10 bases in between. The CDR3 covers 12 residues. Looked up from germline, CDR1 is LNHDA and CDR2 is SQIVND (reference sequence). Here the CDR3 reads CASSIREKEAFF. The DNA of the CDR3 is TGTGCCAGTAGTATCCGGGAGAAAGAAGCTTTCTTT.

The chain employs TRBV29-1 and TRBJ1-1; D not certain. Trimming shortened V by 7 bases and J by 0 bases, and 15 bases separated the two germline ends. Germline V gives CDR1 SQVTM, CDR2 ANQGSEA. The CDR3 has 14 amino acids. Here the CDR3 reads CSALGSHVNTEAFF. CDR3 sequence (DNA): TGCAGCGCCCTGGGCAGCCACGTGAACACTGAAGCTTTCTTT.

The chain employs TRBV6-4 and TRBJ1-1, with 7 bases identical to TRBD1. The CDR3 length is 14 residues. Germline CDR1 is MRHNA and CDR2 is SNTAGT. Trimming removed 6 bases from V and 4 bases from J; junction bases left unmatched: 8. CDR3 bases: TGTGCCAGCAGGTCAACAGGGGCTACCACTGAAGCTTTCTTT. It codes for CASRSTGATTEAFF.

DNA for the CDR3: TGTGCCAGCAGCTTAGATACGGGTCGAGGCTACACCTTC. Its translation is CASSLDTGRGYTF. The chain combines TRBV7-6 with TRBJ1-2; D gene unclear. The germline V and J ends were trimmed by 1 base and 8 bases, with 11 bases remaining between them. CDR1 and CDR2 (germline): SGHVS, FNYEAQ. The CDR3 runs 13 residues. The full variable domain, with the rest looked up from reference TRBV7-6 and TRBJ1-2, is GAGVSQSPRYKVTKRGQDVALRCDPISGHVSLYWYRQALGQGPEFLTYFNYEAQQDKSGLPNDRFSAERPEGSISTLTIQRTEQRDSAMYRCASSLDTGRGYTFGSGTRLTVV.

This chain links TRBV6-6 with TRBJ1-2, with TRBD1 matching 7 bases. CDR1 and CDR2 from the germline V gene are MNHNY and SVGAGI (reference sequence). The CDR3 consists of 15 residues. With V trimmed by 8 bases and J by 3 bases, 12 bases remained unmatched. The CDR3 DNA reads TGTGCCAGCCTGAGGTTTATAGGGGGCGACTATGGCTACACCTTC. This translates into CASLRFIGGDYGYTF.

This clone occurred a few times. The gene calls are TRBV5-4 and TRBJ1-2; D is undetermined. The CDR3 runs to 15 residues. The germline V gene encodes CDR1 SGHNT and CDR2 YYREEE (reference sequence). Trimming pared 4 bases from V and 1 base from J, leaving 14 bases between. CDR3 DNA: TGTGCCAGCAGCGTAAGGGCCATCGTTAACTATGGCTACACCTTC. Amino acid sequence: CASSVRAIVNYGYTF. Looking up the rest from reference TRBV5-4 and TRBJ1-2 gives the full variable domain: ETGVTQSPTHLIKTRGQQVTLRCSSQSGHNTVSWYQQALGQGPQFIFQYYREEENGRGNFPPRFSGLQFPNYSSELNVNALELDDSALYLCASSVRAIVNYGYTFGSGTRLTVV.

This clone was found once. V usage is TRBV7-2 and J usage is TRBJ1-5; D remains unclear. V was pared by 2 bases and J by 11 bases, with 22 bases between. CDR1 and CDR2 from the germline V gene are SGHTA and FQGNSA. This CDR3 spans 16 amino acids. The CDR3 loop reads CASSLLPSLSGGAQHF. The CDR3 DNA follows: TGTGCCAGCAGCTTACTTCCGTCCTTAAGTGGCGGGGCCCAGCATTTT.

This rearrangement joins TRBV7-8 to TRBJ1-5; D is uncertain. Germline values: CDR1 SGHVS, CDR2 FQNEAQ. The CDR3 spans 15 residues. With 0 bases removed from V and 0 bases from J, the gap between germline ends came to 6 bases. CDR3 protein: CASSLAADSNQPQHF. CDR3 nucleotides: TGTGCCAGCAGCTTAGCGGCGGATAGCAATCAGCCCCAGCATTTT.

A word on this clone: Being one base from a much bigger clone, this may be a read error. V is TRBV9 and J is TRBJ2-3; the D is unclear. The ends were cut back, 8 bases at V and 4 bases at J, with 8 bases in the middle. In germline, CDR1 is SGDLS, CDR2 YYNGEE. This CDR3 has 11 residues. CDR3 sequence reads: CASSLADTQYF. CDR3 nucleotide sequence: TGTGCCAGTAGTTTGGCAGATACGCAGTATTTT.

This rearrangement joins TRBV4-2 to TRBJ2-1; perhaps TRBD2 as D (5 bases). The germline V gene has CDR1 LGHNA and CDR2 YNFKEQ. V dropped 3 bases and J dropped 2 bases, with 11 bases sitting between them. The CDR3 contains 15 residues. CDR3 region: CASSHLATTYNEQFF. CDR3 coding DNA: TGTGCCAGCAGCCATCTAGCTACGACCTACAATGAGCAGTTCTTC.

The rearrangement joins TRBV5-6 to TRBJ2-7, with TRBD2 identical over 10 bases. The length of the CDR3 is 16 residues. V lost 4 bases, J lost 5 bases, and 12 bases stayed unmatched. CDR1 and CDR2 (germline): SGHDT, YYEEEE. The CDR3 region is CASSPDFLAGVHEQYF. Written as DNA, the CDR3 is TGTGCCAGCAGCCCCGACTTCCTAGCGGGAGTCCACGAGCAGTACTTC.

CDR3 sequence reads: CASSFWSRSNYEQYF. DNA for the CDR3: TGTGCCAGCAGTTTTTGGTCGAGGTCAAACTACGAGCAGTACTTC. J is TRBJ2-7 and V is TRBV28; D unresolved. Trimming cost V 3 bases and J 3 bases, with 15 bases left between them. CDR1 MDHEN and CDR2 SYDVKM come from the germline V gene. The CDR3 totals 15 residues.

A remark on this clone: A read error is the likely source, as a far larger clone sits one nucleotide away. This sequence joins TRBV11-1 and TRBJ2-7; D not resolved. Per the germline V gene, CDR1 is SGHAT and CDR2 is FQDESV (reference sequence). The CDR3 extends over 13 amino acids. The chain's CDR3 is CASSFVRGSEQSF. The CDR3 coding sequence is TGTGCCAGCAGCTTTGTTCGAGGCTCGGAGCAGTCCTTC.

This clone was counted once. The sample carries other DNA sequences with the same CDR3. The V call is TRBV5-6, the J call TRBJ2-1, with D unresolved. V lost 3 bases and J 7 bases, leaving 5 bases between the germline ends. The CDR3 is 11 amino acids. Germline V gene lookup returns CDR1 SGHDT and CDR2 YYEEEE. The CDR3 loop reads CASSWANEQFF. The CDR3 nucleotides are TGTGCCAGCAGCTGGGCAAATGAGCAGTTCTTC.

The gene calls are TRBV4-2 and TRBJ1-1; D is uncertain. Germline lookup yields CDR1 LGHNA and CDR2 YNFKEQ. This CDR3 is built from 15 residues. Trimming removed 1 base from V and 5 bases from J, with 14 bases in between. CDR3 nucleotide sequence: TGTGCCAGCAGCCAAGTGGACCGCGGGGAGACTGAAGCTTTCTTT. Amino acids: CASSQVDRGETEAFF.